One and the same sample provided the 25 T cell receptor beta chains below, sequenced in a study of blood T cell repertoires in COVID-19. The method was immunoSEQ multiplex PCR; TCRdb's version includes in-frame clones alone and lacks a portion of them. The table lists fewer than 250,000 clones, about 87% of them singletons. The sample comprised peripheral blood. These receptor sequences come from a man aged 25 to 40 with COVID-19, enrolled during active disease.

V is TRBV5-1 and J is TRBJ1-1; 7 nucleotides agree with TRBD1. The CDR3 has 15 residues. Looked up from germline, CDR1 is SGHRS and CDR2 is YFSETQ. Germline trimming cut 4 bases from V and 0 bases from J; bases unmatched to any gene: 6. DNA for the CDR3: TGCGCCAGCAGCCGACCCCAGGGGGTGAACACTGAAGCTTTCTTT. Protein sequence: CASSRPQGVNTEAFF.

This clone was counted only a few times. This chain links TRBV6-5 with TRBJ1-1; D remains ambiguous. The CDR3 consists of 13 residues. V lost 4 bases and J 1 base, leaving 7 bases between the germline ends. CDR1 and CDR2 from the germline V gene are MNHEY and SVGAGI. This CDR3 reads CASSLEKNTEAFF. The CDR3 coding sequence is TGTGCCAGCAGTTTGGAGAAGAACACTGAAGCTTTCTTT.

This clone was seen a handful of times. The chain couples TRBV20-1 to TRBJ2-7; D might be TRBD2 (6 bases). Germline V lookup: CDR1 DFQATT, CDR2 SNEGSKA (reference sequence). The CDR3 covers 13 residues. Trimming left V 3 bases short and J 0 bases short, with 9 bases between. The CDR3 bases are TGCAGTGCTAGTAACGGGGGCTCCTACGAGCAGTACTTC. Residues: CSASNGGSYEQYF.

This chain joins TRBV25-1 and TRBJ2-7; 8 bases align to TRBD1. Trimming at V came to 2 bases and at J to 5 bases, leaving 5 bases not matched to a gene. From germline, CDR1 is MGHDK and CDR2 SYGVNS. This CDR3 contains 14 residues. CDR3 DNA: TGTGCCAGCAGTGAAACAGAGACAGGGGACGAGCAGTACTTC. The encoded protein is CASSETETGDEQYF.

The chain employs TRBV18 and TRBJ2-1, with D possibly TRBD1 on 5 matching bases. Germline V gene data show CDR1 as KGHSH and CDR2 as LQKENI. Trimming removed 0 bases from V and 7 bases from J, with 13 bases in between. The length of the CDR3 is 15 residues. As DNA, the CDR3 is TGTGCCAGCTCACCACCTACAGGTAAAGGAAATGAGCAGTTCTTC. This translates into CASSPPTGKGNEQFF.

V and J are TRBV30 and TRBJ2-3, with 13 positions matching TRBD2. The CDR3 extends over 17 amino acids. Germline trimming cut 7 bases from V and 0 bases from J; bases unmatched to any gene: 10. Per the germline V gene, CDR1 is GTSNPN and CDR2 is SVGIG (reference sequence). The CDR3 nucleotides read TGTGCCTCGACTAGCGGGAGGTTGGGGATAAGCACAGATACGCAGTATTTT. Protein: CASTSGRLGISTDTQYF.

The chain carries TRBV15 and TRBJ2-6, with TRBD1 identical over 7 bases. The V segment lost 0 bases and the J segment 1 base; nucleotides outside the gene matches: 9. The CDR3 length is 19 residues. Germline assignment: CDR1 LNHNV and CDR2 YYDKDF (reference sequence). The CDR3 coding sequence is TGTGCCACCAGCAGAGATTGGAGGACAGGTGTATCTGGGGCCAACGTCCTGACTTTC. Translation gives CATSRDWRTGVSGANVLTF.

The chain uses TRBV7-2 and TRBJ2-1; D gene ambiguous. The CDR3 contains 12 residues. Trimming cost V 5 bases and J 6 bases, with 8 bases left between them. The germline V gene encodes CDR1 SGHTA and CDR2 FQGNSA. In DNA form, the CDR3 reads TGTGCCAGCAGCGCCCGAGGCAATGAGCAGTTCTTC. Protein product: CASSARGNEQFF.

The CDR3 reads CASNDRLNYGYTF. In nucleotides, the CDR3 is TGCGCCAGCAACGACAGGTTAAACTATGGCTACACCTTC. The chain links TRBV5-1 to TRBJ1-2, with TRBD1 as a possible D gene (6 bases). V lost 6 bases, J lost 2 bases, and 11 bases lay in between. Germline V gene lookup returns CDR1 SGHRS and CDR2 YFSETQ. The CDR3 is 13 amino acids.

The CDR3: CSVVEVLSAFF. In DNA form, the CDR3 reads TGCAGCGTTGTGGAGGTTCTGTCGGCTTTCTTT. The rearrangement uses TRBV29-1 and TRBJ1-1; D is unresolved. The CDR3 loop spans 11 amino acids. Germline CDR1 SQVTM, CDR2 ANQGSEA. The V and J ends lost 4 bases and 11 bases respectively, with 14 bases between them.

This clone has a handful of counts. This sequence joins TRBV27 and TRBJ1-5, with a weak D call TRBD1 (6 bases). This CDR3 contains 15 residues. The germline gives CDR1 MNHEY, CDR2 SMNVEV (reference sequence). V was pared by 3 bases and J by 7 bases, with 16 bases between. The CDR3 DNA follows: TGTGCCAGCAGTTTGGGAGTAGGGGGAGAACAGCCCCAGCATTTT. Its translation: CASSLGVGGEQPQHF.

The sample holds a few counts of this clone. The chain links TRBV6-5 to TRBJ2-2; TRBD1 matches at 10 bases. The germline V gene has CDR1 MNHEY and CDR2 SVGAGI. The CDR3 covers 15 residues. The V segment lost 4 bases and the J segment 5 bases; nucleotides outside the gene matches: 4. The CDR3 region is CASSSGTGETGELFF. The CDR3 nucleotides read TGTGCCAGCAGTTCCGGGACAGGGGAGACCGGGGAGCTGTTTTTT.

The V and J genes are TRBV12-3 or TRBV12-4 and TRBJ2-7; D is uncertain. The CDR3 runs to 12 residues. V was trimmed by 3 bases and J by 2 bases, leaving 5 bases between them. The CDR3 protein is CASSFATYEQYF. Here the CDR3 DNA reads TGTGCCAGCAGTTTTGCGACCTACGAGCAGTACTTC.

The chain employs TRBV29-1 and TRBJ1-2; tentatively, D is TRBD1 (6 bases). The CDR3 runs 15 residues. Germline CDR1 is SQVTM and CDR2 is ANQGSEA. The V end lost 3 bases, the J end lost 4 bases, and 18 bases lay between the germline ends. Here the CDR3 DNA reads TGCAGCGTTGACCCAGTACAGGGCAGTGCCTATGGCTACACCTTC. It is translated as CSVDPVQGSAYGYTF.

This clone was picked up one time. V usage is TRBV7-9 and J usage is TRBJ1-1; the match to TRBD1 covers 11 bases. CDR1 SEHNR and CDR2 FQNEAQ come from the germline V gene (reference sequence). With V trimmed by 2 bases and J by 4 bases, 3 bases remained unmatched. This CDR3 spans 15 amino acids. The CDR3 nucleotides read TGTGCCAGCAGCTTAACCGGGACAGGGGGCACTGAAGCTTTCTTT. Protein sequence: CASSLTGTGGTEAFF. Looking up the rest from reference TRBV7-9 and TRBJ1-1 gives the full variable domain: DTGVSQNPRHKITKRGQNVTFRCDPISEHNRLYWYRQTLGQGPEFLTYFQNEAQLEKSRLLSDRFSAERPKGSFSTLEIQRTEQGDSAMYLCASSLTGTGGTEAFFGQGTRLTVV.

J is TRBJ2-1 and V is TRBV28; 15 nucleotides line up with TRBD2. Unmatched junction bases numbered 7, after V lost 6 bases and J lost 7 bases. Germline CDR1 is MDHEN and CDR2 is SYDVKM. The CDR3 has 16 amino acids. CDR3 protein: CASRPLGTSGRNEQFF. The CDR3 DNA sequence: TGTGCCAGCAGACCCCTTGGGACTAGCGGGAGGAATGAGCAGTTCTTC.

This chain uses TRBV6-5 with TRBJ2-3, with D tentatively TRBD1 (6 bases). CDR1 is MNHEY and CDR2 is SVGAGI in the germline V gene. Trimming pared 6 bases from V and 4 bases from J, leaving 14 bases between. This CDR3 has 14 residues. The DNA of the CDR3 is TGTGCCAGCAGCCCCGGATGGGGGCCAGATACGCAGTATTTT. Translating gives CASSPGWGPDTQYF.

The gene calls are TRBV7-2 and TRBJ1-1; D possibly corresponds to TRBD1 (5 bases). CDR3 length equals 14 residues. CDR1 and CDR2 from the germline V gene are SGHTA and FQGNSA. V was clipped by 4 bases and J by 4 bases, with 13 bases between them. The CDR3 sequence: CASSSGGGGTEAFF. The CDR3 coding sequence is TGTGCCAGCAGCTCAGGTGGGGGGGGCACTGAAGCTTTCTTT.

The gene calls are TRBV29-1 and TRBJ2-3; TRBD1 is a possible D gene (6 bases). The CDR3 has 14 amino acids. Trimming left V 3 bases short and J 2 bases short, with 12 bases between. Germline V CDR1 and CDR2: SQVTM, ANQGSEA. CDR3 in amino acids: CSVDGDTLTDTQYF. CDR3 coding DNA: TGCAGCGTTGATGGGGACACCCTCACAGATACGCAGTATTTT.

V is TRBV24-1 and J is TRBJ2-1; 9 bases are a match to TRBD2. Germline V gene lookup returns CDR1 KGHDR and CDR2 SFDVKD. Trimming at V came to 3 bases and at J to 4 bases, leaving 9 bases not matched to a gene. The CDR3 spans 17 residues. CDR3: CATSDAGTSRPYNEQFF. Here the CDR3 DNA reads TGTGCCACCAGTGATGCCGGGACTAGCAGACCGTACAATGAGCAGTTCTTC.

The gene calls are TRBV18 and TRBJ1-1; D might be TRBD1 (6 bases). Trimming shortened V by 3 bases and J by 1 base, and 15 bases separated the two germline ends. In germline, CDR1 is KGHSH, CDR2 LQKENI. The CDR3 covers 16 residues. The CDR3 reads CASSPSTRTANTEAFF. CDR3 DNA sequence: TGTGCCAGCTCACCTTCAACCCGGACAGCGAACACTGAAGCTTTCTTT.

The chain has TRBV5-6 and TRBJ2-7; D possibly corresponds to TRBD2 (5 bases). This CDR3 contains 14 residues. V lost 2 bases and J 3 bases, leaving 12 bases between the germline ends. Germline assignment: CDR1 SGHDT and CDR2 YYEEEE. CDR3 sequence reads: CASSFGVENYEQYF. The CDR3 coding sequence is TGTGCCAGCAGCTTCGGGGTCGAAAACTACGAGCAGTACTTC.

The chain joins TRBV28 to TRBJ2-1; 9 bases match TRBD2. V dropped 0 bases and J dropped 9; count of bases not matched to a gene: 3. Germline-derived CDR1 and CDR2 are MDHEN and SYDVKM. This CDR3 has 14 amino acids. The CDR3 nucleotides are TGTGCCAGCAGTTTATGGGGCGGGAGGGGTGAGCAGTTCTTC. This codes for CASSLWGGRGEQFF.

Turning to this clone: Other DNA sequences in the sample encode the same CDR3. The chain joins TRBV7-2 to TRBJ2-1; a weak D match, TRBD1 (5 bases). The V gene lost 0 bases and the J gene lost 2 bases, with 8 bases spanning the gap. The germline V gene has CDR1 SGHTA and CDR2 FQGNSA. There are 15 residues in the CDR3. The CDR3 DNA reads TGTGCCAGCAGCTTAGCCCAGGGCACCTACAATGAGCAGTTCTTC. This encodes CASSLAQGTYNEQFF.

The CDR3 bases are TGTGCCAGCAGCTTGGCCAGTAACACTGAAGCTTTCTTT. Protein: CASSLASNTEAFF. The genes are TRBV5-4 and TRBJ1-1; no firm D call. The CDR3 length is 13 residues. The V end was cut by 0 bases, the J end by 2 bases, with 5 bases between. Germline CDR1 is SGHNT and CDR2 is YYREEE (reference sequence).